The sequence of this TCR beta chain was determined in a study of CXCR3-negative and CXCR3-positive naive CD8 T cells. Study-level results: Against CXCR3-negative naive cells, CXCR3-positive naive cells showed more hydrophobic TRB CDR3s.

Germline V gene sequence: CDR1 DFQATT, CDR2 SNEGSKA (reference sequence). The CDR3 sequence is 12 residues long. The authors made the TRB cDNA libraries by 5' RACE using UMI labels. TCRdb re-called the 5' RACE reads, yielding one record per CDR3 amino acid sequence without DNA. The repertoire table contains approximately 48,000 distinct CDR3 sequences. Comments on this clonotype: The antigen remains undetermined.

This clonotype originated in a human donor in good health. Some clones in this sample may be carry-over from other donors' samples. The V call is TRBV20-1, the J call TRBJ2-5. Sequenced material: naive CXCR3+ CD8+ T cells from blood. Subset specified: CD45RO-CCR7+CD27+CD95- naive CD8+ T cells expressing CXCR3 (TNR3+). The CDR3 here is CSASDSQETQYF.